The T cell receptor beta chain described here comes from a study of PD-1 blockade in classical Hodgkin lymphoma. Each patient's relapse followed autologous stem cell transplantation, and brentuximab vedotin exposure varied. The study recorded best responses of complete response, partial response or progressive disease. The repertoire was sequenced with immunoSEQ multiplex PCR; TCRdb's copy has only in-frame clones and lacks some. The data contain around 20,000 clones, roughly 85% of them singletons. There are 14 residues in the CDR3. V shed 2 bases, J shed 4 bases, and the junction held 4 bases outside the gene matches. The germline CDR1 and CDR2 sequences are MNHNY and SVGAGI (reference sequence). In regard to this clone: Its specificity is not known.

Study-wide results and limits: Lower baseline TCR diversity marked trial partial responders and progressors.

The chain combines TRBV6-6 with TRBJ1-1, with 7 positions matching TRBD1. The TCR sequence derives from a human donor with classical Hodgkin lymphoma. This specimen consisted of peripheral blood mononuclear cells (PBMCs), obtained before the second cycle of nivolumab. CDR3 bases: TGTGCCAGCAGTTACAGGGGGCTGAGCACTGAAGCTTTCTTT. Translation gives CASSYRGLSTEAFF.